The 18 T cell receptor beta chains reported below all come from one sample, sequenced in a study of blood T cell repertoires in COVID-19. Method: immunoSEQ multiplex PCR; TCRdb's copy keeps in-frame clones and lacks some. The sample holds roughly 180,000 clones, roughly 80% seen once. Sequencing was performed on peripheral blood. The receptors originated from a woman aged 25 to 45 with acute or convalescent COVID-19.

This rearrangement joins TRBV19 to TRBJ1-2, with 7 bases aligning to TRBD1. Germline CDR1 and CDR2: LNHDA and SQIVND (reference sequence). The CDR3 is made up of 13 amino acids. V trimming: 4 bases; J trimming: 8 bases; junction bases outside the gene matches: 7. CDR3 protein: CASSKRTGEGYTF. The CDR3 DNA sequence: TGTGCCAGTAGTAAACGGACAGGAGAAGGCTACACCTTC.

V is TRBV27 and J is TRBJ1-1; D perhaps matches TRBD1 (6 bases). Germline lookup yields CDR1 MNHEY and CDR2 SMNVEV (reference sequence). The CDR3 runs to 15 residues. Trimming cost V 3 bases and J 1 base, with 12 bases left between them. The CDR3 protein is CASSFTPRGNTEAFF. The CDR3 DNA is TGTGCCAGCAGTTTCACCCCCAGGGGGAACACTGAAGCTTTCTTT.

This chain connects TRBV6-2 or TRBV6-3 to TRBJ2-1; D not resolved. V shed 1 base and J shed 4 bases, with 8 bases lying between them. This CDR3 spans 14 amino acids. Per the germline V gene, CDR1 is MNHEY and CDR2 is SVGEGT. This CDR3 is CASSYLLVYNEQFF. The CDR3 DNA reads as TGTGCCAGCAGTTACTTGCTAGTATACAATGAGCAGTTCTTC.

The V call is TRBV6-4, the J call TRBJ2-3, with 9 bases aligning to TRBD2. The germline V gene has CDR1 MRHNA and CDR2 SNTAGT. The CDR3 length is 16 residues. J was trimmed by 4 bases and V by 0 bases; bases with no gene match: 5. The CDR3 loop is CASSDSAGGGADTQYF. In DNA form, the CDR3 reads TGTGCCAGCAGTGACTCGGCGGGAGGGGGTGCAGATACGCAGTATTTT.

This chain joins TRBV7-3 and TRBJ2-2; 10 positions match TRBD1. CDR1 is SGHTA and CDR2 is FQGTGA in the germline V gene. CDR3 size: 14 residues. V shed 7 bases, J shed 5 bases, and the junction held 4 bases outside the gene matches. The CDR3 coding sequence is TGTGCCAGCACCCGGACAGGGGGGACCGGGGAGCTGTTTTTT. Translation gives CASTRTGGTGELFF.

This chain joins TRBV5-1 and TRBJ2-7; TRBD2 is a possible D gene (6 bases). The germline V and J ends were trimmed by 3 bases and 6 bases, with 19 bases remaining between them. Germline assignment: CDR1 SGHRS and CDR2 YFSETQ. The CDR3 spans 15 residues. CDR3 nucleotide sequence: TGCGCCAGCAGCTCCGATCGGCTAGCGTCGTCCGAGCAGTACTTC. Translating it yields CASSSDRLASSEQYF.

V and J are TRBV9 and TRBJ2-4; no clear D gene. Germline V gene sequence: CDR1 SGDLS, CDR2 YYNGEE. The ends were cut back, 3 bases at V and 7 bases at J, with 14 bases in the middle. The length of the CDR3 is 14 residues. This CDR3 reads CASSADAELNIQYF. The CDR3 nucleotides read TGTGCCAGCAGCGCCGATGCCGAGCTCAACATTCAGTACTTC.

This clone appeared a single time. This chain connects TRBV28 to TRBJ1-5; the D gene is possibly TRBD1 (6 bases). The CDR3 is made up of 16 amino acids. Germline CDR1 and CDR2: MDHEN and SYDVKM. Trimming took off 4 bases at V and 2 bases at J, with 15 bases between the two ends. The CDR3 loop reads CASSYQQGLGNQPQHF. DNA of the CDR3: TGTGCCAGCAGTTACCAACAGGGTCTCGGCAATCAGCCCCAGCATTTT.

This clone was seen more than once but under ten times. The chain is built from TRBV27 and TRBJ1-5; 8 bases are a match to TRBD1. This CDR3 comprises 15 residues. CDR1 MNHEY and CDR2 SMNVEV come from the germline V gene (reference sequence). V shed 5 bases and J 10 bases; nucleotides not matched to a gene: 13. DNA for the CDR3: TGTGCCAGCAGTATCCGGACAGGGTGGGGCGACCCCCAGCATTTT. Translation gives CASSIRTGWGDPQHF.

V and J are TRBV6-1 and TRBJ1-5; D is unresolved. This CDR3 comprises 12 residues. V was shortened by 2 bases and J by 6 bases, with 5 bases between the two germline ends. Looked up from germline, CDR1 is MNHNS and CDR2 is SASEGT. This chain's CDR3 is CASSEIGQPQHF. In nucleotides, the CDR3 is TGTGCCAGCAGTGAAATCGGTCAGCCCCAGCATTTT.

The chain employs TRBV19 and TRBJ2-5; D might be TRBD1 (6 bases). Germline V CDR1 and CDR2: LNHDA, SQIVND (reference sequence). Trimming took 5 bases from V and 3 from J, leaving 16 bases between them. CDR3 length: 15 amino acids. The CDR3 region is CASSYTGSLKETQYF. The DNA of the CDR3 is TGTGCCAGTAGTTATACAGGGAGCTTGAAAGAGACCCAGTACTTC.

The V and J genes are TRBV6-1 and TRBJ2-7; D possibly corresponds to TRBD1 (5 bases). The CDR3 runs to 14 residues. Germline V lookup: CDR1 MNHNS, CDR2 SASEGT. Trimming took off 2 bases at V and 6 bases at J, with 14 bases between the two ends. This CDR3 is CASSEYRSVREQYF. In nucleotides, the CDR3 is TGTGCCAGCAGTGAATACAGGTCGGTCCGCGAGCAGTACTTC.

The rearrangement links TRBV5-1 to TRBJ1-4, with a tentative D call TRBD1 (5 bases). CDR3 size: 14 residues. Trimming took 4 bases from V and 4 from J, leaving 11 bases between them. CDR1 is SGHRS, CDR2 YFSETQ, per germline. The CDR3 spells CASSPGLGNEKLFF. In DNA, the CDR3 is TGCGCCAGCAGCCCAGGGTTGGGTAATGAAAAACTGTTTTTT. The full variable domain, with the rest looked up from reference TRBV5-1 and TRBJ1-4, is KAGVTQTPRYLIKTRGQQVTLSCSPISGHRSVSWYQQTPGQGLQFLFEYFSETQRNKGNFPGRFSGRQFSNSRSEMNVSTLELGDSALYLCASSPGLGNEKLFFGSGTQLSVL.

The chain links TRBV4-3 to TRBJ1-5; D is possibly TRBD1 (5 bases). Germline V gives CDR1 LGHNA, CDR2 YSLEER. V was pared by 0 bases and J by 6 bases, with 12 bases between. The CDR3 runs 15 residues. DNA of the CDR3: TGCGCCAGCAGCCAAGATGGAGGGACGGGTCAGCCCCAGCATTTT. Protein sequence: CASSQDGGTGQPQHF.

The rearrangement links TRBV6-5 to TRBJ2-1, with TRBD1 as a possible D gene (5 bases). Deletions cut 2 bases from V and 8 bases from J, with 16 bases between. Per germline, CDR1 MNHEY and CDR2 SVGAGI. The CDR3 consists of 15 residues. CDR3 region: CASSYGKGQSDEQFF. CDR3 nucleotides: TGTGCCAGCAGTTACGGAAAAGGACAAAGCGATGAGCAGTTCTTC.

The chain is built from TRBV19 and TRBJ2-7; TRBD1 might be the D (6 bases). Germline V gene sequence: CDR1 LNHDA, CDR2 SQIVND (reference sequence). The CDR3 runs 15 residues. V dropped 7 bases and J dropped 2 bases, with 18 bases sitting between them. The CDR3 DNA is TGTGCCAGTACCACTGCCACGGGGACAACCTACGAGCAGTACTTC. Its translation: CASTTATGTTYEQYF.

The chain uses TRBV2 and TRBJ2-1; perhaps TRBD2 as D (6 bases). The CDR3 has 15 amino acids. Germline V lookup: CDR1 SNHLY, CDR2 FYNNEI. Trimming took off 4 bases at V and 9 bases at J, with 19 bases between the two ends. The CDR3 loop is CASSGAVTRSGEQFF. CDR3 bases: TGTGCCAGCAGTGGGGCGGTGACTAGATCGGGTGAGCAGTTCTTC.

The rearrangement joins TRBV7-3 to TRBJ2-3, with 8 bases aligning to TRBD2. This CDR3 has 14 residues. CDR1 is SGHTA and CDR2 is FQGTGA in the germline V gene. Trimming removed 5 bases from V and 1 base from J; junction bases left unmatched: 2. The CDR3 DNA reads TGTGCCAGCAGCCAAGCGGGGGGCACAGATACGCAGTATTTT. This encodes CASSQAGGTDTQYF.